This passage covers 9 T cell receptor beta chains from one sample sequenced in a study of T cell responses to AZD1222 COVID-19 vaccine. Repertoires were generated with immunoSEQ multiplex PCR, while TCRdb's copy carries only in-frame clones and drops some. This table has about 110,000 clones, 90% appearing once. Sequenced here: peripheral blood, sampled on day 0 of AZD1222 vaccination. The receptor source for this set is an adult in good health.

The chain carries TRBV5-1 and TRBJ1-2; D gene unclear. With 0 bases removed from V and 4 bases from J, the gap between germline ends came to 7 bases. In germline, CDR1 is SGHRS, CDR2 YFSETQ. The CDR3 runs to 13 residues. The CDR3, as DNA: TGCGCCAGCAGCTTGGGGCAGCGCTATGGCTACACCTTC. Translating gives CASSLGQRYGYTF.

This clone has a single count. The V gene is TRBV7-8, the J gene TRBJ1-3; D call uncertain. CDR1 SGHVS and CDR2 FQNEAQ come from the germline V gene. The CDR3 extends over 14 amino acids. Between the trimmed V and J ends, which lost 5 bases and 4 bases, there was a span of 12 bases. The DNA of the CDR3 is TGTGCCAGCAGCCATCCGAGCCCGGGAAACACCATATATTTT. Translation: CASSHPSPGNTIYF.

J is TRBJ1-3 and V is TRBV19, with D possibly TRBD1 on 5 matching bases. V lost 11 bases and J lost 4, with 27 bases in between. The CDR3 has 17 residues. Germline CDR1 and CDR2: LNHDA and SQIVND (reference sequence). CDR3 bases: TGTGCCTCTGCCCGGGGCTATACCTTTTCACGAGGAAACACCATATATTTT. It translates to CASARGYTFSRGNTIYF.

This chain connects TRBV9 to TRBJ2-7; 8 positions match TRBD1. Trimming cost V 4 bases and J 4 bases; bases outside gene matches: 7. The CDR3 is 14 residues long. Looked up from germline, CDR1 is SGDLS and CDR2 is YYNGEE. The CDR3 nucleotides read TGTGCCAGCAGCTTACAGGGGGAGAGTTACGAGCAGTACTTC. Its protein product is CASSLQGESYEQYF.

This clone turned up a few times. The chain carries TRBV5-4 and TRBJ2-1, with TRBD1 identical over 10 bases. The CDR3 consists of 17 residues. Losses at the gene ends were 0 bases for V and 9 bases for J; bases not matched to a gene: 12. Per germline, CDR1 SGHNT and CDR2 YYREEE (reference sequence). For the CDR3, the DNA is TGTGCCAGCAGCTTGGGACAGGGGGCGGATGGAATCGCTGAGCAGTTCTTC. Protein sequence: CASSLGQGADGIAEQFF. Full variable domain (remainder filled in from reference TRBV5-4 and TRBJ2-1): ETGVTQSPTHLIKTRGQQVTLRCSSQSGHNTVSWYQQALGQGPQFIFQYYREEENGRGNFPPRFSGLQFPNYSSELNVNALELDDSALYLCASSLGQGADGIAEQFFGPGTRLTVL.

The chain joins TRBV29-1 to TRBJ1-5, with D perhaps matching TRBD1 (6 bases). V was trimmed by 2 bases and J by 9 bases, leaving 14 bases between them. From germline, CDR1 is SQVTM and CDR2 ANQGSEA. The CDR3 extends over 13 amino acids. CDR3: CSVERTPQGPQHF. The CDR3 DNA follows: TGCAGCGTTGAAAGGACACCACAGGGGCCCCAGCATTTT.

The chain employs TRBV2 and TRBJ2-7; 7 bases line up with TRBD2. The junction had 7 bases not matched to a gene; V was cut back by 7 bases and J by 4 bases. CDR3 length: 13 residues. Germline assignment: CDR1 SNHLY and CDR2 FYNNEI. The CDR3 bases are TGTGCCAGCACCACCAGCGGGGCTTACGAGCAGTACTTC. The encoded protein is CASTTSGAYEQYF.

The J gene is TRBJ2-7, the V gene TRBV5-4; TRBD2 agrees at 14 bases. The length of the CDR3 is 18 residues. From germline, CDR1 is SGHNT and CDR2 YYREEE (reference sequence). V shed 5 bases and J 0 bases; nucleotides not matched to a gene: 10. CDR3 DNA: TGTGCCAGCAGTCCCGGACTAGCGGGAGGTTCTTTCTCCTACGAGCAGTACTTC. This encodes CASSPGLAGGSFSYEQYF.

The CDR3 protein is CASSVPGQGTDTQYF. The CDR3 nucleotides are TGTGCCAGTAGTGTTCCGGGACAGGGCACAGATACGCAGTATTTT. The V gene is TRBV19, the J gene TRBJ2-3; 8 positions agree with TRBD1. Germline values: CDR1 LNHDA, CDR2 SQIVND (reference sequence). The CDR3 has 15 residues. The V and J ends lost 5 bases and 1 base, in that order; junction bases with no gene match: 5.